This T cell receptor (beta chain) appears in the sequencing data of a study of CD8+CD57+ T cells in acquired aplastic anemia. The J segment lost 1 base and the V segment lost 5 bases, leaving 15 bases of the junction unmatched. Looked up from germline, CDR1 is SGHVS and CDR2 is FQNEAQ. CDR3 length: 20 residues. Profiles of TCR beta VDJ and CDR3 were generated from a genomic DNA template. TCRdb fed the reads into MiXCR, producing one record per CDR3 protein. The data hold roughly 250,000 distinct CDR3 sequences, with approximately 80% observed a single time. On this clonotype itself: What it recognizes is unknown.

Broader study findings: Patients and controls had in common 25 to 35 CD8+ CDR3 sequences.

Patients included in sequencing had previously demonstrated CD8+CD57+ cell expansion by flow cytometry. The source of this sequence is a human donor with aplastic anemia. The chain recombines TRBV7-8 with TRBJ2-1; the match to TRBD1 covers 12 bases. The source material was sorted CD4+, CD8+, or CD8+CD57+ T cells (not recorded which) from PBMCs. CDR3 sequence reads: CASSPGPGTGGTQSYNEQFF. For the CDR3, the DNA is TGTGCCAGCAGCCCGGGACCCGGGACAGGGGGCACTCAGTCCTACAATGAGCAGTTCTTC.